The 18 T cell receptor beta chains listed next were all sequenced from one sample in a study of metastatic and nonmetastatic thyroid tumors. With MiXCR, TCRdb called clones anew from the PCR reads. The sample carries 30,000 to 35,000 clones, 25% to 35% recorded once. Among the patients, none had received any treatment before thyroid surgery. The sequencing input was blood. The receptors here all came from a female donor with papillary thyroid cancer or a benign thyroid nodule (not recorded which). Some clones in this sample may be carry-over from other donors' samples.

This clone has only one observation. This chain uses TRBV5-1 with TRBJ1-1; D is perhaps TRBD1 (6 bases). Germline V lookup: CDR1 SGHRS, CDR2 YFSETQ. Trimming shortened V by 3 bases and J by 0 bases, and 12 bases separated the two germline ends. This CDR3 has 15 amino acids. CDR3: CASSYGGALNTEAFF. The CDR3 bases are TGCGCCAGCAGCTACGGGGGCGCTCTGAACACTGAAGCTTTCTTT. Based on the CDR3 plus reference TRBV5-1 and TRBJ1-1, the full variable domain is KAGVTQTPRYLIKTRGQQVTLSCSPISGHRSVSWYQQTPGQGLQFLFEYFSETQRNKGNFPGRFSGRQFSNSRSEMNVSTLELGDSALYLCASSYGGALNTEAFFGQGTRLTVV.

This clone was observed many times. The germline gene is not matched at one end of the junction; a read error may be the cause. Within the sample, other DNA sequences also encode this same CDR3. The chain recombines TRBV24-1 with TRBJ2-3; D is uncertain. CDR3 length: 14 residues. The germline V gene encodes CDR1 KGHDR and CDR2 SFDVKD. CDR3: CATSDSGGTDTQYF. As DNA, the CDR3 is TGCGCCACCAGTGATTCTGGGGGCACAGATACGCAGTATTTT.

This clone was observed a single time. The V and J genes are TRBV5-1 and TRBJ1-2; no reliable D call. V lost 1 base and J lost 4, with 14 bases in between. Germline V gene lookup returns CDR1 SGHRS and CDR2 YFSETQ. The CDR3 consists of 15 residues. Here the CDR3 DNA reads TGCGCCAGCAGCTTGTTCCCGCAGGTAATCTATGGCTACACCTTC. It translates to CASSLFPQVIYGYTF.

This clone was picked up many times. V is TRBV6-2 or TRBV6-3 and J is TRBJ1-1; tentative D call: TRBD1 (5 bases). Germline V CDR1 and CDR2: MNHEY, SVGEGT. Trimming stripped 4 bases from V and 2 bases from J, with 11 bases between. The CDR3 length is 14 residues. CDR3 coding DNA: TGTGCCAGCAGTTCTGACAGCCCAAACACTGAAGCTTTCTTT. Its protein product is CASSSDSPNTEAFF.

This chain connects TRBV7-8 to TRBJ2-1, with TRBD2 as a possible D gene (5 bases). V was shortened by 0 bases and J by 7 bases, with 13 bases between the two germline ends. Germline assignment: CDR1 SGHVS and CDR2 FQNEAQ. The CDR3 is 15 residues long. For the CDR3, the DNA is TGTGCCAGCAGCTTAGCTCCTCCGCCGGGGAATGAGCAGTTCTTC. Translated, it gives CASSLAPPPGNEQFF.

This clone was counted between two and nine times. CDR3 amino acids: CASSQDYNEQFF. DNA of the CDR3: TGCGCCAGCAGCCAAGATTACAATGAGCAGTTCTTC. The chain joins TRBV4-1 to TRBJ2-1; D is ambiguous. The germline gives CDR1 MGHRA, CDR2 YSYEKL. This CDR3 is 12 amino acids long. V shed 0 bases and J shed 4 bases, with 1 base lying between them.

The genes are TRBV5-1 and TRBJ2-4; D remains ambiguous. Germline CDR1 and CDR2: SGHRS and YFSETQ. This CDR3 contains 16 residues. Trimming removed 1 base from V and 0 bases from J, with 11 bases in between. This chain's CDR3 is CASSLSDSVAKNIQYF. The CDR3 bases are TGCGCCAGCAGCTTGTCCGACTCAGTAGCCAAAAACATTCAGTACTTC.

The chain uses TRBV6-1 and TRBJ1-1, with 7 bases matching TRBD1. The CDR3 runs to 14 residues. Germline CDR1 MNHNS, CDR2 SASEGT. V shed 5 bases and J 4 bases; nucleotides not matched to a gene: 7. CDR3 sequence reads: CASSIWTGATEAFF. In nucleotides, the CDR3 is TGTGCCAGCAGTATCTGGACAGGCGCCACTGAAGCTTTCTTT.

This clone was detected many times. This rearrangement joins TRBV7-2 to TRBJ2-5, with TRBD2 as a possible D gene (5 bases). The CDR3 has 15 residues. The V gene's germline CDR1 is SGHTA and CDR2 FQGNSA. The ends were cut back, 1 base at V and 5 bases at J, with 14 bases in the middle. CDR3 nucleotide sequence: TGTGCCAGCAGCTTAGGTGGTAGCCCGGGGGAGACCCAGTACTTC. The encoded protein is CASSLGGSPGETQYF.

This chain connects TRBV30 to TRBJ2-1; 8 bases map to TRBD2. CDR1 and CDR2 (germline): GTSNPN, SVGIG (reference sequence). After removal of 2 bases from V and 10 bases from J, the junction contained 7 bases not matched to a gene. The CDR3 is made up of 13 amino acids. The CDR3 loop reads CAWSLGRAKEQFF. In nucleotides, the CDR3 is TGTGCCTGGAGTCTCGGGAGGGCCAAGGAGCAGTTCTTC.

This clone was seen many times. This chain joins TRBV24-1 and TRBJ2-1; D not resolved. Trimming cost V 4 bases and J 7 bases, with 10 bases left between them. This CDR3 comprises 13 residues. Germline-derived CDR1 and CDR2 are KGHDR and SFDVKD. This CDR3 is CATSDKPTNEQFF. In nucleotides, the CDR3 is TGTGCCACCAGTGACAAGCCAACAAATGAGCAGTTCTTC.

The chain carries TRBV3-1 and TRBJ2-7; 7 bases line up with TRBD2. The J segment lost 12 bases and the V segment lost 7 bases, leaving 15 bases of the junction unmatched. The CDR3 is made up of 13 amino acids. Per the germline V gene, CDR1 is LGHDT and CDR2 is YNNKEL (reference sequence). For the CDR3, the DNA is TGTGCCAGCATTCATTCCGATGGACTAGAGAGGTACTTC. Residues: CASIHSDGLERYF.

This clone occurred many times. V and J are TRBV7-9 and TRBJ1-1; tentative D call: TRBD1 (6 bases). Germline lookup yields CDR1 SEHNR and CDR2 FQNEAQ (reference sequence). This CDR3 comprises 20 residues. V lost 6 bases to trimming and J lost 0 bases, with 29 bases between them. The DNA for the CDR3 is TGTGCCAGCAGTTTTTGGGAACCCTGGGGGCTTCGATCCATGAACACTGAAGCTTTCTTT. It yields the protein CASSFWEPWGLRSMNTEAFF.

This clone was counted ten times or more. The V call is TRBV29-1, the J call TRBJ2-1; TRBD2 matches at 7 bases. This CDR3 has 17 amino acids. V dropped 1 base and J dropped 4; count of bases not matched to a gene: 13. Germline-derived CDR1 and CDR2 are SQVTM and ANQGSEA. This CDR3 is CSVEGSRKSGVYNEQFF. In DNA, the CDR3 is TGCAGCGTTGAAGGCTCACGAAAAAGCGGGGTATACAATGAGCAGTTCTTC.

In its sample, this clone was seen many times. The chain recombines TRBV6-1 with TRBJ1-6; 7 nucleotides line up with TRBD1. Trimming took 5 bases from V and 7 from J; bases not matched to a gene: 8. This CDR3 has 15 amino acids. Germline V CDR1 and CDR2: MNHNS, SASEGT. The CDR3 sequence: CASSFNRGRNSPLHF. The DNA for the CDR3 is TGTGCCAGCAGTTTTAACAGGGGAAGAAATTCACCCCTCCACTTT.

In this sample, this clone turned up many times. The CDR3 DNA reads as TGCGCCAGCAGCGCAGGGAGTCGGGGGTCCTACGAGCAGTACTTC. This sequence encodes CASSAGSRGSYEQYF. The chain carries TRBV5-1 and TRBJ2-7, with D maybe TRBD2 (6 bases). The V and J ends lost 4 bases and 1 base respectively, with 15 bases between them. The CDR3 runs to 15 residues. CDR1 SGHRS and CDR2 YFSETQ come from the germline V gene.

This clone was picked up many times. CDR3 loop: CASSIDRGRGAFF. The CDR3 coding sequence is TGTGCCAGTAGTATAGATAGGGGGCGCGGGGCTTTCTTT. This sequence joins TRBV19 and TRBJ1-1; 7 bases are a match to TRBD1. Looked up from germline, CDR1 is LNHDA and CDR2 is SQIVND (reference sequence). The CDR3 contains 13 residues. The V segment lost 0 bases and the J segment 11 bases; nucleotides outside the gene matches: 6.

This clone was observed at least ten times. The chain is built from TRBV27 and TRBJ1-1; D gene unclear. Trimming cost V 5 bases and J 8 bases, with 12 bases left between them. This CDR3 spans 12 amino acids. CDR1 is MNHEY, CDR2 SMNVEV, per germline (reference sequence). The CDR3 sequence is CASSIKRQEAFF. CDR3 in DNA: TGTGCCAGCAGTATAAAAAGGCAAGAAGCTTTCTTT.